A selection of T cell receptor beta chains follows, all from one sample in a study of glioma-infiltrating T cells after dendritic cell vaccination. Sequencing was performed with immunoSEQ multiplex PCR; in TCRdb, only in-frame clones are kept and a portion is missing. Among 91,000 or so clones listed, around 80% were seen once. The starting material was blood, obtained after dendritic cell vaccination. These receptors all stem from a human donor with glioblastoma. CDR3s include the opening cysteine and the closing phenylalanine or tryptophan. The D gene is left open where the match is weak. Rows may omit the clone size; those that give it use once, few, many or a size class.

v_gene	j_gene	abundance	d_gene	len	CDR3nt	CDR3aa
TRBV5-1	TRBJ2-3	-	TRBD1	16	TGCGCCAGCAGCTCCTACAGGGGTAGGGGCACAGATACGCAGTATTTT	CASSSYRGRGTDTQYF
TRBV30	TRBJ1-1	once	-	13	TGTGCCTGGACCTTACAGGGCCCCACTGAAGCTTTCTTT	CAWTLQGPTEAFF
TRBV10-3	TRBJ1-3	few	-	14	TGTGCCATCAGTACCAATCTTAACAGGGACACCATATATTTT	CAISTNLNRDTIYF
TRBV6-5	TRBJ1-1	-	-	13	TGTGCCAGCAGTTACTCGAGGGCTGCAGGAGCTTTCTTT	CASSYSRAAGAFF
TRBV4-1	TRBJ1-3	-	TRBD1	17	TGCGCCAGCAGCCAAAGGGCAGGACAGGAGAGAGGAAACACCATATATTTT	CASSQRAGQERGNTIYF
TRBV5-1	TRBJ2-2	few	-	17	TGCGCCAGCAGCTTGGTCCCCCCGGGACAGAACACCGGGGAGCTGTTTTTT	CASSLVPPGQNTGELFF
TRBV5-8	TRBJ1-5	-	TRBD1	19	TGTGCCAGCAGCCGTCGCATCTCCGGGACAGGGGATAGCAATCAGCCCCAGCATTTT	CASSRRISGTGDSNQPQHF
TRBV19	TRBJ2-1	-	TRBD2	16	TGTGCCAGTAGTATAGGCGCACTAGCGGGGGCTAATGAGCAGTTCTTC	CASSIGALAGANEQFF
TRBV5-1	TRBJ1-1	-	-	13	TGCGCCAGCAGCAGACAGGAGGAAACTGAAGCTTTCTTT	CASSRQEETEAFF
TRBV5-1	TRBJ2-2	-	-	16	TGCGCCAGCAGCTACCGCGGACAGCTTAACACCGGGGAGCTGTTTTTT	CASSYRGQLNTGELFF
TRBV2	TRBJ2-1	few	TRBD2	15	TGTGCCAGCAGAGTAACTAGCGGAATATACAATGAGCAGTTCTTC	CASRVTSGIYNEQFF
TRBV4-2	TRBJ1-1	once	-	15	TGTGCCAGCAGCCAAGATCATACAGGGAACACTGAAGCTTTCTTT	CASSQDHTGNTEAFF
TRBV11-2	TRBJ2-3	-	TRBD2	14	TGTGCCAGCAGCCAACTAGCGGGGGGTTATACGCAGTATTTT	CASSQLAGGYTQYF
TRBV30	TRBJ2-1	-	TRBD2	11	TGTGCCTGGAGTGGGGGGGGAAGGCAGTTCTTC	CAWSGGGRQFF
TRBV7-8	TRBJ1-5	-	-	16	TGTGCCAGCAGCTTGGGGTCTGGGGGCGGCAATCAGCCCCAGCATTTT	CASSLGSGGGNQPQHF
TRBV18	TRBJ1-2	-	TRBD1	14	TGTGCCAGCTCACGACAGGGGTTTAGCAGTGGCTACACCTTC	CASSRQGFSSGYTF
TRBV18	TRBJ2-2	many	TRBD1	16	TGTGCCAGCTCACGACTCGGACAGGTTGTAACCGGGGAGCTGTTTTTT	CASSRLGQVVTGELFF
TRBV19	TRBJ2-7	few	TRBD1	17	TGTGCCAGTAGTATAGATGGGACAGGTCTCCTCTCCTACGAGCAGTACTTC	CASSIDGTGLLSYEQYF
TRBV2	TRBJ2-1	-	TRBD2	15	TGTGCCAGCTTAGCGGGAGAACAGCTGGGCAATGAGCAGTTCTTC	CASLAGEQLGNEQFF
TRBV5-1	TRBJ1-6	-	TRBD1	14	TGCGCCAGCAGCTTGGGACAGGGAACATCACCCCTCCACTTT	CASSLGQGTSPLHF
TRBV2	TRBJ1-2	-	TRBD1	15	TGTGCCAGCAGTGAAGGTGGCAGGGGGCGATATGGCTACACCTTC	CASSEGGRGRYGYTF
TRBV5-1	TRBJ2-7	-	TRBD1	14	TGCGCCAGCAGCCCGGGACAGGGATTCGACGAGCAGTACTTC	CASSPGQGFDEQYF
TRBV2	TRBJ2-5	-	TRBD1	13	TGTGCCAGCGGACAGGAAACCAAGAGAACCCAGTACTTC	CASGQETKRTQYF
TRBV5-1	TRBJ1-1	-	TRBD1	16	TGCGCCAGCAGCTGGCCCGGGACAGGGATGGGGACTGAAGCTTTCTTT	CASSWPGTGMGTEAFF
TRBV5-4	TRBJ1-6	-	-	12	TGTGCCAGCTTTCAGGATAATTCACCCCTCCACTTT	CASFQDNSPLHF
TRBV2	TRBJ1-2	-	-	13	TGTGCCAGCAGTGAAGGTCCAGTCTATGGCTACACCTTC	CASSEGPVYGYTF
TRBV19	TRBJ1-2	-	TRBD1	13	TGTGCCAGTAGTATAAGGACAGGTTGGAGCTACACCTTC	CASSIRTGWSYTF
TRBV4-1	TRBJ1-3	once	-	20	TGCGCCAGCAGCCAAGAGGGAGGTCAGACTGGAGGAAACTCTGGAAACACCATATATTTT	CASSQEGGQTGGNSGNTIYF
TRBV4-2	TRBJ1-2	-	-	11	TGTGCCAGCAGCCAAGACTCTGGCTACACCTTC	CASSQDSGYTF
TRBV9	TRBJ2-1	-	-	18	TGTGCCAGCAGCGTAGCTATGCAGGGCCAGGGGGGCTACAATGAGCAGTTCTTC	CASSVAMQGQGGYNEQFF
TRBV10-3	TRBJ2-5	-	TRBD1	12	TGTGCCATCAGTGAGTTTGGGACAGAGAGAGACTTC	CAISEFGTERDF
TRBV5-6	TRBJ2-2	-	-	16	TGTGCCAGCAGCCTAGTGGGACACCCAAACACCGGGGAGCTGTTTTTT	CASSLVGHPNTGELFF
TRBV6-5	TRBJ1-3	-	TRBD1	16	TGTGCCAGCAGTTCACCCTCGACAGGGGTCGGAAACACCATATATTTT	CASSSPSTGVGNTIYF